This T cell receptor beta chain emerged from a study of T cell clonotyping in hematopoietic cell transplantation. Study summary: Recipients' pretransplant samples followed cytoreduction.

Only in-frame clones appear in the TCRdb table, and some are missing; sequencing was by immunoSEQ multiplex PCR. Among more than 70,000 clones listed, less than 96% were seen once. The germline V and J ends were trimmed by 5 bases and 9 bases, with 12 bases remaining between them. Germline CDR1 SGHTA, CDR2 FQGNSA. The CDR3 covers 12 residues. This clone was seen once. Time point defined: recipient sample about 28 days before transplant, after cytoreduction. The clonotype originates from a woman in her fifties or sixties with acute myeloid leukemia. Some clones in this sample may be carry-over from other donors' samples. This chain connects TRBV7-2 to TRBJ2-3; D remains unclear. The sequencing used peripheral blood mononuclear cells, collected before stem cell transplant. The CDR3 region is CASSPDLGTQYF. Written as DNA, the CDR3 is TGTGCCAGCAGCCCCGACCTGGGGACGCAGTATTTT.